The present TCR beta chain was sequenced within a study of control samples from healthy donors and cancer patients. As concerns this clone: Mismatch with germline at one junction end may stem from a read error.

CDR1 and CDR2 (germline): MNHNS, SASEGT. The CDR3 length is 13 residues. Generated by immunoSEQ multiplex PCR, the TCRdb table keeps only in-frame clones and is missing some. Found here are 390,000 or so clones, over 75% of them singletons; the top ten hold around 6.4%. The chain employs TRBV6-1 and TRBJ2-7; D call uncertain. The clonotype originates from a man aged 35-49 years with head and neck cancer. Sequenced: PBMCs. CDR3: CVSSEYSSYEQYF. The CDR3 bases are TGTGTCAGCAGTGAATACAGCTCCTACGAGCAGTACTTC.